These 8 T cell receptor beta chains were sequenced from one sample in a study of blood T cell repertoires in COVID-19. The protocol was immunoSEQ multiplex PCR, while the TCRdb copy is restricted to in-frame clones and leaves out a portion. The sample holds nearly 65,000 clones, around 84% seen once. Sequencing was carried out using peripheral blood. The receptors originated from a human donor in a cohort sampled during active COVID-19.

This chain uses TRBV4-3 with TRBJ2-7, with TRBD2 as a possible D gene (7 bases). Germline V gene lookup returns CDR1 LGHNA and CDR2 YSLEER. Trimming shortened V by 1 base and J by 4 bases, and 14 bases separated the two germline ends. This CDR3 comprises 15 residues. This CDR3 reads CASSQAWTAGYEQYF. The CDR3, as DNA: TGCGCCAGCAGCCAAGCGTGGACAGCGGGATACGAGCAGTACTTC.

This chain links TRBV5-1 with TRBJ2-1; D perhaps matches TRBD2 (5 bases). The ends were cut back, 2 bases at V and 5 bases at J, with 14 bases in the middle. CDR1 and CDR2 (germline): SGHRS, YFSETQ. CDR3 length: 15 residues. The CDR3 is CASSLGAGIDNEQFF. The CDR3 bases are TGCGCCAGCAGCTTAGGAGCCGGGATAGACAATGAGCAGTTCTTC.

The rearrangement uses TRBV28 and TRBJ1-5, with a weak D call TRBD1 (6 bases). Germline CDR1 MDHEN, CDR2 SYDVKM. V dropped 6 bases and J dropped 3 bases, with 15 bases sitting between them. This CDR3 is built from 15 residues. The CDR3 DNA reads as TGTGCCAGCAGCCCCGGGGGGGCTTACAATCAGCCCCAGCATTTT. It translates to CASSPGGAYNQPQHF.

This clone was recorded once. The J gene is TRBJ2-7, the V gene TRBV27; 9 bases match TRBD1. After removal of 7 bases from V and 2 bases from J, the junction contained 6 bases not matched to a gene. Germline V lookup: CDR1 MNHEY, CDR2 SMNVEV (reference sequence). CDR3 length: 14 residues. The chain's CDR3 is CASKSGTGPYEQYF. The CDR3 bases are TGTGCCAGCAAGAGTGGGACAGGGCCCTACGAGCAGTACTTC.

V usage is TRBV4-2 and J usage is TRBJ2-3, with 15 nucleotides matching TRBD2. The CDR3 has 20 amino acids. V trimming: 4 bases; J trimming: 3 bases; junction bases outside the gene matches: 14. The germline V gene has CDR1 LGHNA and CDR2 YNFKEQ. CDR3 amino acids: CASSLRWGLAGGRETDTQYF. In nucleotides, the CDR3 is TGTGCCAGCAGCCTAAGATGGGGACTAGCGGGGGGTAGAGAGACAGATACGCAGTATTTT.

This clone was observed a single time. This chain connects TRBV11-2 to TRBJ2-7; TRBD2 matches 9 bases. This CDR3 region has 17 residues. Unmatched junction bases numbered 15, after V lost 5 bases and J lost 4 bases. CDR1 and CDR2 from the germline V gene are SGHAT and FQNNGV. DNA of the CDR3: TGTGCCAGCAGCCCGCGGAGTTCTCAAGCGGGGGGTTACGAGCAGTACTTC. This gives the protein CASSPRSSQAGGYEQYF. Combining the CDR3 with reference TRBV11-2 and TRBJ2-7 gives the whole variable domain EAGVAQSPRYKIIEKRQSVAFWCNPISGHATLYWYQQILGQGPKLLIQFQNNGVVDDSQLPKDRFSAERLKGVDSTLKIQPAKLEDSAVYLCASSPRSSQAGGYEQYFGPGTRLTVT.

V gene TRBV18 combines with J gene TRBJ2-1; 12 bases are a match to TRBD2. This CDR3 contains 18 residues. CDR1 KGHSH and CDR2 LQKENI come from the germline V gene. J was trimmed by 4 bases and V by 6 bases; bases with no gene match: 13. CDR3 region: CASSRPKLAGGAYNEQFF. The CDR3 nucleotides read TGTGCCAGCTCGCGCCCGAAACTAGCGGGAGGTGCGTACAATGAGCAGTTCTTC.

The sample holds a few counts of this clone. The chain is built from TRBV7-8 and TRBJ2-7, with 8 positions matching TRBD1. The CDR3 length is 15 residues. V gave up 5 bases and J gave up 7 bases; unmatched junction bases: 13. The germline V gene encodes CDR1 SGHVS and CDR2 FQNEAQ. In DNA form, the CDR3 reads TGTGCCAGCAGCCGAGACAGGGGAGGTTCGGGGGAGCAGTACTTC. Protein product: CASSRDRGGSGEQYF.